The 17 T cell receptor beta chains presented below share a single source sample, sequenced in a study of cytomegalovirus exposure and HLA in healthy donors. 60 Vbeta and 13 Jbeta primers were used in PCR. The table came from immunoSEQ multiplex PCR; TCRdb's copy has only in-frame clones and leaves some out. The sample data list about 200,000 clones. The sequenced sample consisted of PBMCs. The source is a boy younger than 18 in good health and CMV-seronegative.

V is TRBV27 and J is TRBJ2-7; 9 positions agree with TRBD2. The CDR3 totals 14 residues. Germline-derived CDR1 and CDR2 are MNHEY and SMNVEV (reference sequence). The J segment lost 6 bases and the V segment lost 6 bases, leaving 9 bases of the junction unmatched. In DNA, the CDR3 is TGTGCCAGCAGAAGAGCGGGGGGCCCGGGCGAGCAGTACTTC. This translates into CASRRAGGPGEQYF.

The rearrangement uses TRBV5-4 and TRBJ2-7; 8 bases map to TRBD2. CDR1 and CDR2 (germline): SGHNT, YYREEE (reference sequence). The CDR3 runs to 12 residues. V was clipped by 3 bases and J by 5 bases; unmatched bases: 1. CDR3 protein: CASSSGGDEQYF. The DNA for the CDR3 is TGTGCCAGCAGCTCCGGGGGGGACGAGCAGTACTTC.

The chain is built from TRBV7-9 and TRBJ2-5, with D possibly being TRBD2 (5 bases). The germline V and J ends were trimmed by 5 bases and 5 bases, with 12 bases remaining between them. The CDR3 has 13 residues. Germline V gene sequence: CDR1 SEHNR, CDR2 FQNEAQ (reference sequence). The CDR3 loop is CASSPTSVETQYF. In nucleotides, the CDR3 is TGTGCCAGCAGCCCTACTAGTGTCGAGACCCAGTACTTC. Combining the CDR3 with reference TRBV7-9 and TRBJ2-5 gives the whole variable domain DTGVSQNPRHKITKRGQNVTFRCDPISEHNRLYWYRQTLGQGPEFLTYFQNEAQLEKSRLLSDRFSAERPKGSFSTLEIQRTEQGDSAMYLCASSPTSVETQYFGPGTRLLVL.

J is TRBJ2-1 and V is TRBV4-2; 10 bases are shared with TRBD1. CDR1 and CDR2 from the germline V gene are LGHNA and YNFKEQ. Germline trimming cut 4 bases from V and 5 bases from J; bases unmatched to any gene: 5. The CDR3 sequence is 15 residues long. The CDR3: CASSPYGTGDNEQFF. The CDR3 region has the DNA TGTGCCAGCAGCCCCTATGGGACAGGGGACAATGAGCAGTTCTTC.

Points on this clone: Other DNA sequences in the sample encode the same CDR3. The CDR3 spells CASSLAGTDTQYF. The CDR3 DNA reads TGCGCCAGCAGCTTGGCCGGTACAGATACGCAGTATTTT. This chain links TRBV5-1 with TRBJ2-3; D remains unclear. The V gene lost 0 bases and the J gene lost 3 bases, with 5 bases spanning the gap. CDR1 SGHRS and CDR2 YFSETQ come from the germline V gene. The CDR3 runs to 13 residues.

V is TRBV30 and J is TRBJ1-1, with a weak D call TRBD1 (5 bases). Germline loops: CDR1 GTSNPN, CDR2 SVGIG (reference sequence). The V end was cut by 0 bases, the J end by 1 base, with 6 bases between. CDR3 length: 13 residues. This chain's CDR3 is CAWSVDRNTEAFF. The CDR3, as DNA: TGTGCCTGGAGTGTAGACAGGAACACTGAAGCTTTCTTT.

The V and J genes are TRBV5-6 and TRBJ2-7, with 8 bases aligning to TRBD2. Looked up from germline, CDR1 is SGHDT and CDR2 is YYEEEE. The CDR3 runs 14 residues. The trim removed 4 bases at V and 6 bases at J, leaving 9 bases unmatched. In nucleotides, the CDR3 is TGTGCCAGCAGCGAAGGGACTAGAGGTTTCGAGCAGTACTTC. Amino acid sequence: CASSEGTRGFEQYF.

The V gene is TRBV7-2, the J gene TRBJ1-3; 7 bases are a match to TRBD1. Germline CDR1 is SGHTA and CDR2 is FQGNSA. Losses at the gene ends were 5 bases for V and 4 bases for J; bases not matched to a gene: 8. The CDR3 contains 15 residues. In nucleotides, the CDR3 is TGTGCCAGCAGCCCATCCACAGGGGAAGGAAACACCATATATTTT. It codes for CASSPSTGEGNTIYF.

The V and J genes are TRBV11-3 and TRBJ2-4, with TRBD2 identical over 7 bases. CDR3 length equals 14 residues. The V and J ends lost 4 bases and 7 bases, in that order; junction bases with no gene match: 7. CDR1 is SGHNT and CDR2 is YENEEA in the germline V gene. DNA for the CDR3: TGTGCCAGCAGCTCCCCTTCGGGGGGTAACATTCAGTACTTC. This gives the protein CASSSPSGGNIQYF.

The gene calls are TRBV5-1 and TRBJ2-7; weak D call: TRBD1 (6 bases). This CDR3 spans 14 amino acids. CDR1 and CDR2 from the germline V gene are SGHRS and YFSETQ. V shed 0 bases and J shed 3 bases, with 10 bases lying between them. The CDR3 DNA reads TGCGCCAGCAGCTTGGATACAGGGAACTACGAGCAGTACTTC. Translated: CASSLDTGNYEQYF.

The CDR3 sequence is CASSLVVANYGYTF. In DNA form, the CDR3 reads TGCGCCAGCAGCTTGGTAGTAGCTAACTATGGCTACACCTTC. The rearrangement joins TRBV5-1 to TRBJ1-2; D is unclear. Trimming cost V 0 bases and J 0 bases, with 6 bases left between them. The CDR3 is made up of 14 amino acids. The germline V gene encodes CDR1 SGHRS and CDR2 YFSETQ.

The chain uses TRBV13 and TRBJ2-5; 11 positions agree with TRBD2. The J call could be wrong; TRBJ2-7 is a better fit for the DNA end. Germline V gives CDR1 PRHDT, CDR2 FYEKMQ (reference sequence). The CDR3 totals 19 residues. CDR3 DNA sequence: TGTGCCAGCAGCTCACGGGTGGGGGCTAGCGGGGGGCTATCCTACGAGCAGTACTTC. Protein product: CASSSRVGASGGLSYEQYF.

J is TRBJ2-5 and V is TRBV12-5; maybe TRBD2 (6 bases). V was trimmed by 3 bases and J by 0 bases, leaving 11 bases between them. The germline gives CDR1 LGHNT, CDR2 FRNRAP. The CDR3 has 15 amino acids. CDR3 sequence reads: CASGFPLAYQETQYF. DNA of the CDR3: TGTGCTAGTGGTTTCCCTCTAGCGTACCAAGAGACCCAGTACTTC.

Notes on this clone: One end of the junction varies from germline; a read error may be responsible. The CDR3 region has the DNA TGCGCCAGCAGCCAAGACAGGCCGGGAAACATCATATATTTT. Amino acids: CASSQDRPGNIIYF. This chain links TRBV4-1 with TRBJ1-3; D not resolved. CDR3 size: 14 residues. Germline V CDR1 and CDR2: MGHRA, YSYEKL.

The V gene is TRBV28, the J gene TRBJ2-7; the D gene is possibly TRBD2 (5 bases). Trimming left V 6 bases short and J 3 bases short, with 9 bases between. The CDR3 consists of 12 residues. CDR1 and CDR2 from the germline V gene are MDHEN and SYDVKM. CDR3: CASRPRDYEQYF. For the CDR3, the DNA is TGTGCCAGCAGACCCCGGGACTACGAGCAGTACTTC. Filled out from reference TRBV28 and TRBJ2-7, the complete variable domain reads DVKVTQSSRYLVKRTGEKVFLECVQDMDHENMFWYRQDPGLGLRLIYFSYDVKMKEKGDIPEGYSVSREKKERFSLILESASTNQTSMYLCASRPRDYEQYFGPGTRLTVT.

The chain has TRBV28 and TRBJ2-1, with TRBD2 identical over 10 bases. V trimming: 5 bases; J trimming: 2 bases; junction bases outside the gene matches: 6. The CDR3 is 16 residues long. Germline CDR1 MDHEN, CDR2 SYDVKM. CDR3: CASSAPLAGAYNEQFF. The DNA for the CDR3 is TGTGCCAGCAGTGCCCCCCTAGCGGGGGCCTACAATGAGCAGTTCTTC.

The rearrangement joins TRBV4-2 to TRBJ2-7, with 10 nucleotides matching TRBD2. This CDR3 is built from 18 residues. CDR1 LGHNA and CDR2 YNFKEQ come from the germline V gene. The V gene end was trimmed by 0 bases and the J gene end by 2 bases; junction bases not matched to a gene: 10. As DNA, the CDR3 is TGTGCCAGCAGCCAAGATCCCCTCTCCGGGACTAGCGCCTACGAGCAGTACTTC. Translation gives CASSQDPLSGTSAYEQYF.